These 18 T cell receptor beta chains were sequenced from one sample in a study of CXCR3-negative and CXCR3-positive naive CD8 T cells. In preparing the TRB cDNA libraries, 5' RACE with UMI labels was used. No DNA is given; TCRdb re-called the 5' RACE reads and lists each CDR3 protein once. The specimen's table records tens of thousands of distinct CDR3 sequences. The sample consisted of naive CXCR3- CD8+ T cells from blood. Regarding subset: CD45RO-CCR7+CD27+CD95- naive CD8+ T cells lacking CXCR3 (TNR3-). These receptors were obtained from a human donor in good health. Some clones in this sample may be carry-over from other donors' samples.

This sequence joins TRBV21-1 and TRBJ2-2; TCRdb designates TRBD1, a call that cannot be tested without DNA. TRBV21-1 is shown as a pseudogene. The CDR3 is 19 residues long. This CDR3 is CASALRDRGQSGRTGELFF.

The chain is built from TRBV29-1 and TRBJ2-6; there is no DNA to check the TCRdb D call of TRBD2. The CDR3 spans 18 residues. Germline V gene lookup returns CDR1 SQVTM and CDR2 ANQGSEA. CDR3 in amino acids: CSVESRVPRASGANVLTF.

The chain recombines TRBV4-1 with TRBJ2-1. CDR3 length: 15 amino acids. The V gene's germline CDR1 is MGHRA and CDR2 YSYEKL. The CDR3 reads CASSQDLHGVLEQFF.

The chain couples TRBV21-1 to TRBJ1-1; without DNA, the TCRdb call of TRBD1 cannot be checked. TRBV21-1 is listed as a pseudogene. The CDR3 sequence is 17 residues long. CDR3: CASSKVEGVPLNTEAFF.

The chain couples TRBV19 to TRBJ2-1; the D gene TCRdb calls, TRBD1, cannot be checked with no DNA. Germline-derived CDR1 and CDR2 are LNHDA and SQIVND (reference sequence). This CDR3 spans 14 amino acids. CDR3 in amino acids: CATRGESSYNEQFF.

CDR3 in amino acids: CAWSAPGQGPGEQFF. J is TRBJ2-1 and V is TRBV30; there is no DNA to check the TCRdb D call of TRBD1. CDR1 is GTSNPN and CDR2 is SVGIG in the germline V gene (reference sequence). The CDR3 loop spans 15 amino acids. The full variable domain, with the rest looked up from reference TRBV30 and TRBJ2-1, is SQTIHQWPATLVQPVGSPLSLECTVEGTSNPNLYWYRQAAGRGLQLLFYSVGIGQISSEVPQNLSASRPQDRQFILSSKKLLLSDSGFYLCAWSAPGQGPGEQFFGPGTRLTVL.

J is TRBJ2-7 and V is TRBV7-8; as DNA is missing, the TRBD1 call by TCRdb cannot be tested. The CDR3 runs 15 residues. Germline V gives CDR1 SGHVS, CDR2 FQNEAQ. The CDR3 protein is CASSLAFGERYEQYF.

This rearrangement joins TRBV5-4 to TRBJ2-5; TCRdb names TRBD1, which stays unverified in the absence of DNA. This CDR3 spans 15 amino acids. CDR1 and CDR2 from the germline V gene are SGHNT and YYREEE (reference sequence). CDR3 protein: CASSPGTGYQETQYF.

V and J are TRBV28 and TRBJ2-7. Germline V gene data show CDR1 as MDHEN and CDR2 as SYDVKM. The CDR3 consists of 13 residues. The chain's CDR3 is CASGVRLTYEQYF.

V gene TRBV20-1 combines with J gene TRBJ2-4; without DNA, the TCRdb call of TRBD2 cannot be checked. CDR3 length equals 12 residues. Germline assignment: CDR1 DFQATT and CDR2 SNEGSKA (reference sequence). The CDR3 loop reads CSAREEGNIQYF.

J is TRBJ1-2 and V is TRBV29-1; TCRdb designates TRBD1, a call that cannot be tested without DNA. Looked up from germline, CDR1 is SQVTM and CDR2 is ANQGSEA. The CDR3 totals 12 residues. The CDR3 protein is CSVPGQGDGYTF.

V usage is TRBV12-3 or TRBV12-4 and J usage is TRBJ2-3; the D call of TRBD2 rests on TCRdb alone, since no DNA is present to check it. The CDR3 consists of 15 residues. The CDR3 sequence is CASRRTSGATDTQYF.

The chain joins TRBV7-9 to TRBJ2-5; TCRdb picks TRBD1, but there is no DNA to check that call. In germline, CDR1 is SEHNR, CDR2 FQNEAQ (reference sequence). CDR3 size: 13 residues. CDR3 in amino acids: CASSARVEETQYF.

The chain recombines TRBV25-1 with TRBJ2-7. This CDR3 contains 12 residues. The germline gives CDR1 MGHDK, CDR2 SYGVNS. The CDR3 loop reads CASSEYSYEQYF.

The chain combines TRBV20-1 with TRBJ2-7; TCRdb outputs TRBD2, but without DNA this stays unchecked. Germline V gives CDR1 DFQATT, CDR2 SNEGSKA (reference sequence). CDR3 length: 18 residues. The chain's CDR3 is CSALPPPGSAGGGYEQYF.

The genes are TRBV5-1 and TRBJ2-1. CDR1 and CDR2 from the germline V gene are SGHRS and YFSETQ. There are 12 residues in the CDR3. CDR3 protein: CASSLKASEQFF.

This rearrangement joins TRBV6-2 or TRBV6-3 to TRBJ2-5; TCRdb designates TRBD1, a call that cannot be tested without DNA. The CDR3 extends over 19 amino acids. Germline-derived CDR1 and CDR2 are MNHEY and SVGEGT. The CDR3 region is CASSYNLIGRTGPRETQYF.

The CDR3 sequence is CSARQGSNYGYTF. V usage is TRBV29-1 and J usage is TRBJ1-2; TCRdb's D call, TRBD1, is unchecked because there is no DNA. CDR1 is SQVTM and CDR2 is ANQGSEA in the germline V gene. The CDR3 is 13 residues long.